This passage covers 26 T cell receptor beta chains from one sample sequenced in a study of identical twins. A single record per CDR3 protein comes from TCRdb applying MiXCR to the 5' RACE reads. This sample has over 200,000 distinct CDR3 sequences, with 6.5% found just once. These data were also reused for a study on T cells expressing NK-cell markers.

The material sequenced was CD8+ T cells sorted from blood. The receptors stem from a woman aged 18-29 years in good health.

The table lists this clonotype with a few counts. This rearrangement joins TRBV18 to TRBJ2-7, with a tentative D call TRBD1 (5 bases). With 0 bases removed from V and 0 bases from J, the gap between germline ends came to 6 bases. CDR1 and CDR2 from the germline V gene are KGHSH and LQKENI. This CDR3 region has 14 residues. The CDR3 here is CASSPPQGSYEQYF. In DNA, the CDR3 is TGTGCCAGCTCACCACCGCAGGGCTCCTACGAGCAGTACTTC.

This clonotype was recorded many times. This sequence joins TRBV5-1 and TRBJ2-1, with D possibly being TRBD2 (6 bases). CDR3 length equals 16 residues. Germline-derived CDR1 and CDR2 are SGHRS and YFSETQ. Trimming took 3 bases from V and 10 from J, leaving 23 bases between them. CDR3 loop: CASSWTGGGIGTEQFF. CDR3 sequence (DNA): TGCGCCAGCAGCTGGACGGGCGGCGGGATCGGAACGGAGCAGTTCTTC.

The chain is built from TRBV4-2 and TRBJ1-5; TRBD1 is a possible D gene (5 bases). CDR1 is LGHNA, CDR2 YNFKEQ, per germline. V was shortened by 1 base and J by 5 bases, with 12 bases between the two germline ends. This CDR3 region has 15 residues. CDR3 in amino acids: CASSQVLAGDQPQHF. The DNA for the CDR3 is TGTGCCAGCAGCCAAGTGCTGGCGGGGGATCAGCCCCAGCATTTT.

This clonotype has more than one count but fewer than ten. The gene calls are TRBV5-1 and TRBJ2-7, with 7 nucleotides matching TRBD1. The CDR3 spans 14 residues. CDR1 is SGHRS, CDR2 YFSETQ, per germline. The V and J ends lost 3 bases and 1 base, in that order; junction bases with no gene match: 4. CDR3 sequence reads: CASSSRQGSYEQYF. The CDR3, as DNA: TGCGCCAGCAGCTCTAGACAGGGATCCTACGAGCAGTACTTC.

This clonotype has ten or more counts. The chain recombines TRBV14 with TRBJ1-1, with TRBD1 as a possible D gene (6 bases). The V and J ends lost 4 bases and 10 bases respectively, with 19 bases between them. Germline CDR1 reads SGHDN; CDR2 reads FVKESK. This CDR3 has 14 residues. CDR3 DNA: TGTGCCAGCAGCCCGGCCGGGACAACCGTGGGAGCTTTCTTT. Its translation is CASSPAGTTVGAFF.

This clonotype appeared a few times. V and J are TRBV15 and TRBJ1-2; no reliable D call. The germline CDR1 and CDR2 sequences are LNHNV and YYDKDF (reference sequence). This CDR3 spans 15 amino acids. Deletions cut 0 bases from V and 5 bases from J, with 13 bases between. The CDR3 protein is CATSRDRAAGYGYTF. The CDR3 DNA follows: TGTGCCACCAGCAGAGATCGGGCCGCGGGTTATGGCTACACCTTC.

This clonotype was observed a handful of times. V is TRBV29-1 and J is TRBJ2-1; TRBD1 aligns across 7 bases. The CDR3 is 14 amino acids. Trimming took 3 bases from V and 2 from J; bases not matched to a gene: 4. Germline CDR1 and CDR2: SQVTM and ANQGSEA. CDR3 sequence reads: CSVEIGGTYNEQFF. The CDR3 DNA follows: TGCAGCGTTGAGATAGGGGGCACCTACAATGAGCAGTTCTTC.

The sample holds many counts of this clonotype. The chain recombines TRBV12-3 or TRBV12-4 with TRBJ2-1; possibly TRBD1 or TRBD2 for D (5 bases each). V lost 6 bases and J 0 bases, leaving 12 bases between the germline ends. This CDR3 is built from 15 residues. CDR3 DNA: TGTGCCAGCAGCCTGGGGGTAAGCTCCTACAATGAGCAGTTCTTC. Its translation: CASSLGVSSYNEQFF.

This clonotype came up many times. This rearrangement joins TRBV13 to TRBJ2-1, with D perhaps matching TRBD2 (5 bases). Germline values: CDR1 PRHDT, CDR2 FYEKMQ (reference sequence). The V gene lost 5 bases and the J gene lost 0 bases, with 11 bases spanning the gap. The CDR3 extends over 15 amino acids. The CDR3 DNA reads TGTGCCAGCAGCCGCCTAGCAGACTCCTACAATGAGCAGTTCTTC. Its protein product is CASSRLADSYNEQFF. Variable domain in full (rest from reference TRBV13 and TRBJ2-1): AAGVIQSPRHLIKEKRETATLKCYPIPRHDTVYWYQQGPGQDPQFLISFYEKMQSDKGSIPDRFSAQQFSDYHSELNMSSLELGDSALYFCASSRLADSYNEQFFGPGTRLTVL.

This clonotype appeared a few times. The CDR3 DNA follows: TGTGCCAGCAGCGCCGATGGAGGCCCCGCTGCCATCTATGGCTACACCTTC. Encoded protein: CASSADGGPAAIYGYTF. The J gene is TRBJ1-2, the V gene TRBV9; D is undetermined. The V gene's germline CDR1 is SGDLS and CDR2 YYNGEE. V lost 3 bases to trimming and J lost 4 bases, with 22 bases between them. The CDR3 loop spans 17 amino acids.

This clonotype was detected a few times. CDR3 protein: CASTTSLFLGYTF. CDR3 bases: TGTGCCAGCACCACTTCACTATTCCTCGGCTACACCTTC. The genes are TRBV7-9 and TRBJ1-2; D remains unclear. V lost 7 bases and J 8 bases, leaving 17 bases between the germline ends. The CDR3 is 13 amino acids. The germline gives CDR1 SEHNR, CDR2 FQNEAQ (reference sequence).

This clonotype was seen more than once but under ten times. The chain uses TRBV6-5 and TRBJ2-1; D is undetermined. Trimming took 2 bases from V and 9 from J, leaving 11 bases between them. Germline V gene data show CDR1 as MNHEY and CDR2 as SVGAGI. The CDR3 is 13 residues long. The CDR3 protein is CASSYIRVGEQFF. CDR3 nucleotide sequence: TGTGCCAGCAGTTACATTCGGGTTGGTGAGCAGTTCTTC.

This clonotype showed up many times. The chain uses TRBV5-1 and TRBJ2-3; TRBD2 might be the D (6 bases). The CDR3 is 14 amino acids. V lost 3 bases, J lost 3 bases, and 11 bases lay in between. Per the germline V gene, CDR1 is SGHRS and CDR2 is YFSETQ. The CDR3, as DNA: TGCGCCAGCAGCTCTACGGGGACTACAGATACGCAGTATTTT. It encodes CASSSTGTTDTQYF.

This clonotype was detected many times. CDR3 amino acids: CASSQVGRGATSEQFF. For the CDR3, the DNA is TGTGCCAGCAGCCAAGTGGGGCGGGGGGCAACAAGTGAGCAGTTCTTC. The chain recombines TRBV3-1 with TRBJ2-1, with 8 bases matching TRBD2. Germline V lookup: CDR1 LGHDT, CDR2 YNNKEL (reference sequence). The CDR3 covers 16 residues. V lost 1 base and J lost 9; bases outside the gene matches: 11.

This clonotype was counted at least ten times. This chain uses TRBV5-1 with TRBJ2-1; TRBD1 agrees at 11 bases. Germline V CDR1 and CDR2: SGHRS, YFSETQ. The CDR3 covers 18 residues. The J segment lost 8 bases and the V segment lost 3 bases, leaving 16 bases of the junction unmatched. CDR3 sequence reads: CASSSPRDPGQGGDEQFF. DNA for the CDR3: TGCGCCAGCAGCTCCCCCCGAGACCCGGGACAGGGGGGAGATGAGCAGTTCTTC.

Of note for this clonotype: This may stem from a read error, because a much larger clone lies one nucleotide away. The chain has TRBV9 and TRBJ1-2; D not certain. The CDR3 length is 17 residues. The germline V gene has CDR1 SGDLS and CDR2 YYNGEE. Trimming stripped 4 bases from V and 8 bases from J, with 27 bases between. The CDR3 loop is CASSPHSSGRVPTGYTF. CDR3 DNA sequence: TGTGCCAGCAGCCCACACTCGTCGGGGAGGGTACCCACGGGCTACACCTTC.

This clonotype came up a few times. The CDR3 bases are TGTGCCAGCACCATACCCACCGGGACGTGGTACACTGAAGCTTTCTTT. Protein sequence: CASTIPTGTWYTEAFF. The chain couples TRBV11-2 to TRBJ1-1; maybe TRBD1 (5 bases). This CDR3 has 16 amino acids. Between the trimmed V and J ends, which lost 7 bases and 3 bases, there was a span of 21 bases. Germline V lookup: CDR1 SGHAT, CDR2 FQNNGV. The variable domain in full, completed from reference TRBV11-2 and TRBJ1-1, reads EAGVAQSPRYKIIEKRQSVAFWCNPISGHATLYWYQQILGQGPKLLIQFQNNGVVDDSQLPKDRFSAERLKGVDSTLKIQPAKLEDSAVYLCASTIPTGTWYTEAFFGQGTRLTVV.

Remarks on this clonotype: The CDR3 does not end in the conserved phenylalanine or tryptophan, so this is likely a read error. The gene calls are TRBV3-1 and TRBJ2-1; unclear D gene. The CDR3 is 19 amino acids. CDR1 LGHDT and CDR2 YNNKEL come from the germline V gene (reference sequence). V shed 1 base and J shed 6 bases, with 25 bases lying between them. CDR3 sequence (DNA): TGTGCCAGCAGCCAAGTGATTGTACAAACACCGCTGGGTGGCAATGAGCAGTTCTTA. Protein: CASSQVIVQTPLGGNEQFL.

The table lists this clonotype with a count of one. The CDR3 DNA reads TGTGCCAGCGGCCCTCGGGCCGACACCGGGGAGCTGTTTTTT. The encoded protein is CASGPRADTGELFF. The chain has TRBV7-8 and TRBJ2-2; D unclear. Trimming removed 8 bases from V and 3 bases from J, with 13 bases in between. Germline V gives CDR1 SGHVS, CDR2 FQNEAQ. The CDR3 totals 14 residues.

CDR3: CASSPRGEDTEAFF. The CDR3, as DNA: TGTGCCAGCAGTCCCCGGGGGGAGGACACTGAAGCTTTCTTT. The J gene is TRBJ1-1, the V gene TRBV12-3 or TRBV12-4; a possible D gene is TRBD1 (5 bases). V lost 5 bases and J lost 3, with 13 bases in between. CDR3 size: 14 residues.

This rearrangement joins TRBV7-8 to TRBJ1-1; tentative D call: TRBD1 (5 bases). CDR1 SGHVS and CDR2 FQNEAQ come from the germline V gene. With 1 base removed from V and 1 base from J, the gap between germline ends came to 13 bases. The CDR3 is made up of 16 amino acids. The CDR3 sequence is CASSLGLMGTNTEAFF. CDR3 nucleotide sequence: TGTGCCAGCAGCTTAGGCTTAATGGGGACGAACACTGAAGCTTTCTTT.

In its sample, this clonotype was seen a few times. As DNA, the CDR3 is TGTGCCAGCAGCCCTCGACGTACCCATTACGAGCAGTACTTC. The encoded protein is CASSPRRTHYEQYF. The chain employs TRBV11-2 and TRBJ2-7; no reliable D call. The CDR3 is 14 residues long. The germline V and J ends were trimmed by 5 bases and 4 bases, with 15 bases remaining between them. Germline CDR1 and CDR2: SGHAT and FQNNGV.

This clonotype has only a few counts. This CDR3 reads CASSYKSDTEAFF. CDR3 coding DNA: TGTGCCAGCAGTTACAAGTCGGACACTGAAGCTTTCTTT. The chain carries TRBV6-5 and TRBJ1-1, with D unresolved. Trimming stripped 2 bases from V and 3 bases from J, with 7 bases between. From germline, CDR1 is MNHEY and CDR2 SVGAGI. The length of the CDR3 is 13 residues.

The chain joins TRBV18 to TRBJ1-1; D is undetermined. V lost 0 bases, J lost 4 bases, and 12 bases lay in between. There are 15 residues in the CDR3. Germline CDR1 is KGHSH and CDR2 is LQKENI. The CDR3 DNA reads TGTGCCAGCTCACCACCCCCACTAGGCTCCACTGAAGCTTTCTTT. Its translation is CASSPPPLGSTEAFF.

A few counts support this clonotype. The V call is TRBV10-2, the J call TRBJ2-1, with D hard to call. Germline V lookup: CDR1 WSHSY, CDR2 SAAADI. This CDR3 comprises 14 residues. The germline V and J ends were trimmed by 10 bases and 0 bases, with 13 bases remaining between them. The CDR3 nucleotides are TGCGCCACCTGGGCGATTAGCTCCTACAATGAGCAGTTCTTC. Protein sequence: CATWAISSYNEQFF.

The V gene is TRBV6-2 or TRBV6-3, the J gene TRBJ2-2; 13 bases are a match to TRBD2. CDR1 and CDR2 from the germline V gene are MNHEY and SVGEGT. Losses at the gene ends were 5 bases for V and 7 bases for J; bases not matched to a gene: 10. This CDR3 spans 17 amino acids. This chain's CDR3 is CASSGWTSGSYGGELFF. CDR3 DNA sequence: TGTGCCAGCAGTGGCTGGACTAGCGGGAGTTATGGCGGGGAGCTGTTTTTT.